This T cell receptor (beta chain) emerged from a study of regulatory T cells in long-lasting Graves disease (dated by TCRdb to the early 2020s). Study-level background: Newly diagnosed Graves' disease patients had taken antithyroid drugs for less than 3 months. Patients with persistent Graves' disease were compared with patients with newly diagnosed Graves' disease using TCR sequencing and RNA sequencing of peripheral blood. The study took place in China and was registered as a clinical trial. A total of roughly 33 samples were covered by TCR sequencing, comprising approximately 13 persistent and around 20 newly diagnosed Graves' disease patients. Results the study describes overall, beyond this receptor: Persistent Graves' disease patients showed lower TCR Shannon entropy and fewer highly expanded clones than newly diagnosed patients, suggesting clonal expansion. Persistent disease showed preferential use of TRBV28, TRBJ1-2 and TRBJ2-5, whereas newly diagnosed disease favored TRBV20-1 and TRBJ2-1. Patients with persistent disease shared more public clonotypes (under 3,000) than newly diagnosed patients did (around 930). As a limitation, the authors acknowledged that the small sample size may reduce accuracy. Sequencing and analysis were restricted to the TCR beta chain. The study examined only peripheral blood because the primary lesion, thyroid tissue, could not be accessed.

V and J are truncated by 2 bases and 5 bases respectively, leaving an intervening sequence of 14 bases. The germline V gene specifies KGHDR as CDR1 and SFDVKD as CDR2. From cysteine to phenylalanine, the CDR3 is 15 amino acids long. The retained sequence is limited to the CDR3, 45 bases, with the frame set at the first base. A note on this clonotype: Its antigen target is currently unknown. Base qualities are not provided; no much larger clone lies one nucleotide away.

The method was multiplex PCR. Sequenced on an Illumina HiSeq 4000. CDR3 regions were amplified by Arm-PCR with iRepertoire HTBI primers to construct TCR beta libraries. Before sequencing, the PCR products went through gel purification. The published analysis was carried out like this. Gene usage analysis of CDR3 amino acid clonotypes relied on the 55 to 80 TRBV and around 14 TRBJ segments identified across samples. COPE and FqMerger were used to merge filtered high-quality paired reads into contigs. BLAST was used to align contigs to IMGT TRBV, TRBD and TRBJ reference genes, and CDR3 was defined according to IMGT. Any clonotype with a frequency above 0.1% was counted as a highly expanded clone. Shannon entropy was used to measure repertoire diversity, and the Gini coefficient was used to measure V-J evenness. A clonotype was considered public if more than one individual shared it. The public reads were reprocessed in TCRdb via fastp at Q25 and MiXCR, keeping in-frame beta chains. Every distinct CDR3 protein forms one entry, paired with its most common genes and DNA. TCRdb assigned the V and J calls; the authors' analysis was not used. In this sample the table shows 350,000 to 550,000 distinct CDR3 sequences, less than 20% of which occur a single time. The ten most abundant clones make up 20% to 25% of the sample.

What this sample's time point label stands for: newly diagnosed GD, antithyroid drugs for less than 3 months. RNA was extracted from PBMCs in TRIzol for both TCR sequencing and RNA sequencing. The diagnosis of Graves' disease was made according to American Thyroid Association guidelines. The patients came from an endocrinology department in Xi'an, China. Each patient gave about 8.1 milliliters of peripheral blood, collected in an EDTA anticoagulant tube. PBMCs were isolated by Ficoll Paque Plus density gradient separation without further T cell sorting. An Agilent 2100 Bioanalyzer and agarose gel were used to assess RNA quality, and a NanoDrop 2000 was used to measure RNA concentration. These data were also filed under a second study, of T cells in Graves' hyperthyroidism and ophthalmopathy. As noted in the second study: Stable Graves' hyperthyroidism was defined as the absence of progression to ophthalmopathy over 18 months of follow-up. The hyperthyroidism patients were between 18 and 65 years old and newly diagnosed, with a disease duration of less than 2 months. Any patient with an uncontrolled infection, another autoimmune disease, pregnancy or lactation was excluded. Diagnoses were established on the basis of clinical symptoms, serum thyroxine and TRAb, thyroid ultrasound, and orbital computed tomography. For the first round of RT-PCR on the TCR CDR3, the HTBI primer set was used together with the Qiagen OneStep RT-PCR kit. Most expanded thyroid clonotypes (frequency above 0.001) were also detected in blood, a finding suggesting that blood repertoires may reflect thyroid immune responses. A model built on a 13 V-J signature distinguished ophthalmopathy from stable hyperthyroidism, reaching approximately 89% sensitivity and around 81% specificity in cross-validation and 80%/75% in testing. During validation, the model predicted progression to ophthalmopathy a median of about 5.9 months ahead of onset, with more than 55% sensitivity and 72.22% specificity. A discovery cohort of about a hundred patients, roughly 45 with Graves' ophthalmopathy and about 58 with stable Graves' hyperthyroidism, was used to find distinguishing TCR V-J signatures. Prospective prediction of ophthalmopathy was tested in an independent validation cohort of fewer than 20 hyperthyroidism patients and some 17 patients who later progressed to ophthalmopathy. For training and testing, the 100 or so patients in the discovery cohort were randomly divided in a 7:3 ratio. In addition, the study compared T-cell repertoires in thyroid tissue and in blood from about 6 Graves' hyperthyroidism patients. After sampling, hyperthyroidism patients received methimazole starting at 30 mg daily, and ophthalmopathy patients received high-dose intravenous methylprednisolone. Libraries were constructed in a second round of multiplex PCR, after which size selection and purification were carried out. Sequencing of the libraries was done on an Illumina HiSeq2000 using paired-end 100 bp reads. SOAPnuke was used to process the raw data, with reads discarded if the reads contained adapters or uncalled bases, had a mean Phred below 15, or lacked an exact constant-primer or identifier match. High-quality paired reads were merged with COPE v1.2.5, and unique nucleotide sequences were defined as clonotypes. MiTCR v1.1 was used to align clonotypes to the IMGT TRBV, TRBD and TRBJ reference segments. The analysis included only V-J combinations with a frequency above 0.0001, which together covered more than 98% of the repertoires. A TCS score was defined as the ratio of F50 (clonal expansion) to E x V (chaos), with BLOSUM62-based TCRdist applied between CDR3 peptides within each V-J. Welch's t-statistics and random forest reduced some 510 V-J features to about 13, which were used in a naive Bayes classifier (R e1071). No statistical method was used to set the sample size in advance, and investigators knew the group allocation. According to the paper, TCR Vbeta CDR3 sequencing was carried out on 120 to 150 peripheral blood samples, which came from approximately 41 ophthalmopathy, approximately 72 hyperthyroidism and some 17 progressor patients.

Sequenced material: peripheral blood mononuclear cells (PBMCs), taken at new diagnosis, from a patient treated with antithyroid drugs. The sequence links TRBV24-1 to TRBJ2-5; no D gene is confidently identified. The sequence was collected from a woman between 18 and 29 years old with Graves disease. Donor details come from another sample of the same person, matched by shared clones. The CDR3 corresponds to CATSDSVSGWETQYF. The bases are TGTGCCACCAGTGATTCCGTATCGGGTTGGGAGACCCAGTACTTC.